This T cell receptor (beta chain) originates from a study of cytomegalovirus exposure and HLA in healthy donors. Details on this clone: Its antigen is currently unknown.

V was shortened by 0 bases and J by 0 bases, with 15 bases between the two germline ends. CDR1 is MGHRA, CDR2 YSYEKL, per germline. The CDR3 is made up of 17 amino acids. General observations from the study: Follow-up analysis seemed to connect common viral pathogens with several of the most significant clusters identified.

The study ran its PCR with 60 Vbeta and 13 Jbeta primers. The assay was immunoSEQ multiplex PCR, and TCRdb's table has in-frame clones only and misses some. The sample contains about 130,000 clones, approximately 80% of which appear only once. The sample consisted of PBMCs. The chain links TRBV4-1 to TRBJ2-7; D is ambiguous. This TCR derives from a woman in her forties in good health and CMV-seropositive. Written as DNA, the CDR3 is TGCGCCAGCAGCCAAGAGAGATTGTCACCTAGCTCCTACGAGCAGTACTTC. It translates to CASSQERLSPSSYEQYF.